The entry below gives a single TCR beta chain sequence along with its context. The data originate from a study of blood T cell repertoires in COVID-19. CDR1 and CDR2 from the germline V gene are LNHDA and SQIVND (reference sequence). V lost 3 bases to trimming and J lost 5 bases; unmatched junction nucleotides: 10. This CDR3 contains 16 residues. Per the original methods: Using reference gene primer amplification, nucleated cell counts were estimated. Profiling relied on immunoSEQ multiplex PCR, and the TCRdb table lists in-frame clones only, not all of them. V, J and clone size derive from that table, while D and trimming were established from the DNA sequence. The profile covers 45,000 to 60,000 clones, with 82% appearing a single time and 11% to 15% taken by the ten largest.

V gene TRBV19 combines with J gene TRBJ2-7; 10 bases line up with TRBD1. Input material: peripheral blood. The receptor was derived from a human donor with acute or convalescent COVID-19. The donor label of this sample is uncertain. The CDR3 DNA sequence: TGTGCCAGTAGTATGGGGGGACAGGGGAATTCGCACGAGCAGTACTTC. It specifies CASSMGGQGNSHEQYF.